A single sample is the source of the 8 T cell receptor beta chains below, sequenced in a study of post-analysis software for immune sequencing data. Study-wide results and limits: Higher frequency in patients than in controls was seen for roughly five TRBV segments, with TRBV5-6, TRBV5-1 and TRBV20-1 among them.

No antigen has been identified for these receptors. The TCR beta cDNA libraries carried unique molecular identifiers. Using its own MiXCR run on the PCR reads, TCRdb lists one record per CDR3 protein. Counted here are hundreds of thousands of distinct CDR3 sequences, 25% to 30% occurring once; the ten biggest clones make up about 0.5%. The sample was blood. These receptors were collected from a girl aged 5-17 years with multiple sclerosis.

Turning to this clonotype: The junction shows a germline mismatch at one end, possibly a read error. J is TRBJ2-3 and V is TRBV19; D is perhaps TRBD2 (5 bases). The germline CDR1 and CDR2 sequences are LNHDA and SQIVND (reference sequence). The CDR3 runs 15 residues. The CDR3 reads CASSMQDFSTNTQYF. The DNA of the CDR3 is TGTGCCAGTAGTATGCAGGACTTTTCCACAAATACGCAGTATTTT.

This chain joins TRBV20-1 and TRBJ2-5; no definite D call. Trimming shortened V by 3 bases and J by 1 base, and 9 bases separated the two germline ends. Per the germline V gene, CDR1 is DFQATT and CDR2 is SNEGSKA (reference sequence). The length of the CDR3 is 13 residues. CDR3 region: CSASPPGQETQYF. DNA for the CDR3: TGCAGTGCTAGCCCCCCAGGCCAAGAGACCCAGTACTTC.

V is TRBV20-1 and J is TRBJ2-1; 9 positions match TRBD2. The CDR3 runs to 16 residues. V lost 2 bases and J lost 0; bases outside the gene matches: 5. Per the germline V gene, CDR1 is DFQATT and CDR2 is SNEGSKA (reference sequence). In nucleotides, the CDR3 is TGCAGTGCTAGACTGTTAGCGGGAGCCTCCTACAATGAGCAGTTCTTC. Amino acids: CSARLLAGASYNEQFF.

The chain uses TRBV6-5 and TRBJ2-7; the D gene is possibly TRBD2 (6 bases). Germline assignment: CDR1 MNHEY and CDR2 SVGAGI. This CDR3 has 15 residues. V was trimmed by 5 bases and J by 2 bases, leaving 16 bases between them. The CDR3 DNA reads as TGTGCCAGCAGTCAAACCGGGAGCCTGACCTACGAGCAGTACTTC. Translation: CASSQTGSLTYEQYF.

This chain connects TRBV12-3 or TRBV12-4 to TRBJ1-3; D call uncertain. Trimming stripped 5 bases from V and 2 bases from J, with 7 bases between. This CDR3 region has 13 residues. The CDR3 coding sequence is TGTGCCAGCAGTGGGTTGGCTGGAAACACCATATATTTT. Translated: CASSGLAGNTIYF.

This clonotype was recorded only once. The chain recombines TRBV5-4 with TRBJ2-4; D may be TRBD1 (5 bases). The CDR3 totals 15 residues. Germline V gene data show CDR1 as SGHNT and CDR2 as YYREEE (reference sequence). Trimming left V 3 bases short and J 2 bases short, with 12 bases between. CDR3: CASSSEQGSKNIQYF. CDR3 bases: TGTGCCAGCAGCTCCGAGCAGGGCTCCAAAAACATTCAGTACTTC.

This clonotype was observed a few times. The chain couples TRBV7-2 to TRBJ1-2, with D perhaps TRBD1 (6 bases). V lost 4 bases to trimming and J lost 7 bases, with 16 bases between them. CDR1 is SGHTA, CDR2 FQGNSA, per germline. This CDR3 contains 14 residues. The CDR3 is CASSSNRVRSGYTF. The CDR3 nucleotides read TGTGCCAGCAGCTCGAACAGGGTGCGCTCTGGCTACACCTTC.

In this sample, this clonotype turned up a few times. CDR3 bases: TGCGCCAGCAGCTCCAGCACTGGGACTTCGGCCTATGGCTACACCTTC. Its translation: CASSSSTGTSAYGYTF. This chain links TRBV5-1 with TRBJ1-2; D may be TRBD1 (5 bases). The CDR3 length is 16 residues. The V end lost 3 bases, the J end lost 4 bases, and 19 bases lay between the germline ends. Germline V gene lookup returns CDR1 SGHRS and CDR2 YFSETQ.